This T cell receptor (beta chain) was sequenced for a study of blood T cells in healthy people across ages. There are a few counts of this clonotype. Its antigen is not identified. PCR was performed a second time for about 7 to 11 cycles using a sample-barcoded 5' primer and a J-beta primer mix. From the 5' RACE reads, TCRdb called clonotypes with MiXCR, one entry per CDR3 protein. The sample comprises 600,000 or so distinct CDR3 sequences, around 21% of which are singletons, and roughly 3.9% rests with the top ten. Each individual donor underwent a draw of ten milliliters of peripheral blood. Study-level findings and limits: Correlation between TCR beta diversity and naive T cell percentage was strong.

Sequencing input: blood. The origin of this receptor is a man in his 70s in good health.

The CDR3 spells CASSGGLNQPQHF. As DNA, the CDR3 is TGTGCCAGCAGTGGGGGGTTAAATCAGCCCCAGCATTTT. The chain combines TRBV6-1 with TRBJ1-5, with D possibly being TRBD1 (5 bases). There are 13 residues in the CDR3. Germline lookup yields CDR1 MNHNS and CDR2 SASEGT. Trimming stripped 4 bases from V and 4 bases from J, with 8 bases between.